The present entry profiles one T cell receptor (beta chain) with its context. What it recognizes is unknown. This record comes from a study of beta chain features in type 1 diabetes. Findings of the study overall: Researchers reported that naive, central memory and Treg TCRB repertoires appeared more similar in patients than in healthy donors. When VDJ junctions were examined, type 1 diabetes patients showed fewer insertions and more deletions.

Every isolated RNA sample was fully reverse transcribed, so sequencing captured expressed TCRB transcripts. Data came from immunoSEQ multiplex PCR; TCRdb stores just in-frame clones and leaves some out. The sample shows more than 60,000 clones, roughly three fifths of them seen only once. This CDR3 has 14 residues. Germline loops: CDR1 MGHDK, CDR2 SYGVNS. Sequenced sample: Tregs from blood. The receptor was derived from a woman in her late teens or twenties in good health. The genes are TRBV25-1 and TRBJ2-5; the match to TRBD1 covers 8 bases. The end of the DNA fits TRBJ2-7 better, so the J call may be wrong. In DNA, the CDR3 is TGTGCCAGCAGTGAGACAGGGGCAAAATTCGAGCAGTACTTC. It codes for CASSETGAKFEQYF.